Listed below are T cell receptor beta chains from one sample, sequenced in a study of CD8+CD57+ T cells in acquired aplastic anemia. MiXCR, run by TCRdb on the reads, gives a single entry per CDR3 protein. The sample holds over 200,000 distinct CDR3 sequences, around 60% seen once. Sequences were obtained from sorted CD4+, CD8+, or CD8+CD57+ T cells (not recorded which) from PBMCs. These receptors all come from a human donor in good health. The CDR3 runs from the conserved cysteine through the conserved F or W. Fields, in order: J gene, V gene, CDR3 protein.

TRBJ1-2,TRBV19,CASSQDRGVYGYTF
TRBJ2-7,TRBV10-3,CASSWDRQGWPYEQYF
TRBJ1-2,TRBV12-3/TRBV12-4,CASSPTGVRNYGYTF
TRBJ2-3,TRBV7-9,CASRTRRDRGNTQYF
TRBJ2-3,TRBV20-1,CSAKKGGAADTQYF
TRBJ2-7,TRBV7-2,CASSSGTGTYEQYF
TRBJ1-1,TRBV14,CASSQDPGSEAFF
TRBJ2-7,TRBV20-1,CSVRFGDPAYEQYF
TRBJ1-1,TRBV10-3,CASSVKWQGLAEAFF
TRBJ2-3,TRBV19,CASSDRGDTDTQYF
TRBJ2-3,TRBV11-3,CASSQGGGSTDTQYF
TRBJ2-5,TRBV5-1,CASSVWDRGKETQYF
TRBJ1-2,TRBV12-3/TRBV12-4,CASSAGTGFGNTF
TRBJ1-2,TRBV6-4,CASSYQEYGLSDSYGYTF
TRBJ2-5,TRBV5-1,CASSVSLQEETQYF
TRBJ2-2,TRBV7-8,CASRVPDTWELFF
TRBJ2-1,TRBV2,CASRATSSGRFDEQFF
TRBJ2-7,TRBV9,CASSDETGGEQYF
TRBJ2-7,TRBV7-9,CASSLAMGQGNHEQYF
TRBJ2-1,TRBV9,CASSGAGGNEQFF
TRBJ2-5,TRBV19,CASSIGTSGRAVQETQYF
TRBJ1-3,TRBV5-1,CASSSLSGNTIYF
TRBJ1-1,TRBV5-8,CASSLTGQAFF
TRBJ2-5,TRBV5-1,CASSYDSNQEAQYF
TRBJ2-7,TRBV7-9,CACTTGLEQYF
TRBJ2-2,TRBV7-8,CASSLPLGTTNTGELFF
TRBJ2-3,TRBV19,CASGAGDTQYF
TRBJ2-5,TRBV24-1,CATSEGEQETQYF
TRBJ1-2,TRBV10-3,CAISESGYGGYTF
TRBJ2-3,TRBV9,CASTEGQGAGTQYF
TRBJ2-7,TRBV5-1,CASSLDRSSTYEQYF
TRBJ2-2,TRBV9,CASSVGGNGELFF
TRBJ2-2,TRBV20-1,CSASPGTNTGELFF
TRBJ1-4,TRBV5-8,CASSPGIGSSREKLFF
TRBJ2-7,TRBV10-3,CAIMDGGRAPYF
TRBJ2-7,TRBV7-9,CASSLADSYEQYF
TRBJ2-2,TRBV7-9,CASRFQVTRTGELFF
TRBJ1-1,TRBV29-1,CSVEKTGNLAFF
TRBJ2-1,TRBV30,CAWSVLGREWGLEQFF
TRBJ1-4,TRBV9,CASSLQGFEGEKLFF
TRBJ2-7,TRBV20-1,CSAWPAGQGGYEQYF